A single sample is the source of the 17 T cell receptor beta chains below, sequenced in a study of control samples from healthy donors and cancer patients. This table comes from immunoSEQ multiplex PCR, and its TCRdb copy is limited to in-frame clones, with some not included. The table records approximately 190,000 clones, about 91% of them present only once. The sequenced sample consisted of blood. The receptors come from a man aged 25-40 years in good health.

V and J are TRBV5-1 and TRBJ1-1; the match to TRBD1 covers 8 bases. CDR3 size: 14 residues. The trim removed 6 bases at V and 3 bases at J, leaving 7 bases unmatched. Germline CDR1 is SGHRS and CDR2 is YFSETQ. CDR3 sequence reads: CASKPDRDYTEAFF. CDR3 DNA: TGCGCCAGCAAACCGGACAGGGACTACACTGAAGCTTTCTTT.

This clone was seen only once. This chain connects TRBV18 to TRBJ1-2, with D unresolved. V was trimmed by 6 bases and J by 1 base, leaving 9 bases between them. This CDR3 has 13 amino acids. The V gene's germline CDR1 is KGHSH and CDR2 LQKENI. The CDR3 here is CASSDGLNYGYTF. The DNA for the CDR3 is TGTGCCAGCTCTGACGGCCTTAACTATGGCTACACCTTC.

Concerning this clone itself: Other DNA sequences of this sample code for an identical CDR3. This chain joins TRBV9 and TRBJ2-7, with D tentatively TRBD1 (5 bases). Germline CDR1 and CDR2: SGDLS and YYNGEE. V lost 1 base and J lost 4, with 9 bases in between. The CDR3 has 13 residues. Written as DNA, the CDR3 is TGTGCCAGCAGCGTACAGGGTGGGTACGAGCAGTACTTC. It is translated as CASSVQGGYEQYF. Combining the CDR3 with reference TRBV9 and TRBJ2-7 gives the whole variable domain DSGVTQTPKHLITATGQRVTLRCSPRSGDLSVYWYQQSLDQGLQFLIQYYNGEERAKGNILERFSAQQFPDLHSELNLSSLELGDSALYFCASSVQGGYEQYFGPGTRLTVT.

This chain connects TRBV9 to TRBJ2-1; possibly TRBD2 for D (7 bases). Trimming removed 4 bases from V and 4 bases from J, with 21 bases in between. The CDR3 sequence is 17 residues long. From germline, CDR1 is SGDLS and CDR2 YYNGEE. The CDR3 loop reads CASSPAGSGGPYNEQFF. The DNA for the CDR3 is TGTGCCAGCAGCCCCGCCGGATCGGGGGGCCCGTACAATGAGCAGTTCTTC.

CDR3 nucleotides: TGTGCCAGCAGTGAGCCCGGCCAGGTGACGACCGTCTACACCTTC. Its protein is CASSEPGQVTTVYTF. The V call is TRBV6-1, the J call TRBJ1-2; D uncertain. CDR1 and CDR2 from the germline V gene are MNHNS and SASEGT. The CDR3 is 15 amino acids. With 3 bases removed from V and 10 bases from J, the gap between germline ends came to 21 bases.

This chain uses TRBV11-2 with TRBJ1-3; TRBD1 is a possible D gene (5 bases). Trimming pared 4 bases from V and 0 bases from J, leaving 7 bases between. Germline assignment: CDR1 SGHAT and CDR2 FQNNGV. The CDR3 extends over 14 amino acids. The DNA of the CDR3 is TGTGCCAGCAGCTCAGGGTACTCTGGAAACACCATATATTTT. It translates to CASSSGYSGNTIYF. Variable domain in full (rest from reference TRBV11-2 and TRBJ1-3): EAGVAQSPRYKIIEKRQSVAFWCNPISGHATLYWYQQILGQGPKLLIQFQNNGVVDDSQLPKDRFSAERLKGVDSTLKIQPAKLEDSAVYLCASSSGYSGNTIYFGEGSWLTVV.

This clone was seen just once. J is TRBJ1-5 and V is TRBV5-6; D call uncertain. The CDR3 loop spans 14 amino acids. CDR1 is SGHDT and CDR2 is YYEEEE in the germline V gene. The V end was cut by 7 bases, the J end by 2 bases, with 13 bases between. Here the CDR3 reads CASLKEDGNQPQHF. Here the CDR3 DNA reads TGTGCCAGCCTCAAGGAGGACGGCAATCAGCCCCAGCATTTT.

This sequence joins TRBV15 and TRBJ2-7; no definite D call. This CDR3 spans 12 amino acids. Deletions cut 5 bases from V and 1 base from J, with 6 bases between. Germline values: CDR1 LNHNV, CDR2 YYDKDF (reference sequence). CDR3 sequence: CATSGRSYEQYF. Here the CDR3 DNA reads TGTGCCACCAGCGGTAGATCCTACGAGCAGTACTTC. The full variable domain, with the rest looked up from reference TRBV15 and TRBJ2-7, is DAMVIQNPRYQVTQFGKPVTLSCSQTLNHNVMYWYQQKSSQAPKLLFHYYDKDFNNEADTPDNFQSRRPNTSFCFLDIRSPGLGDTAMYLCATSGRSYEQYFGPGTRLTVT.

The rearrangement links TRBV10-1 to TRBJ2-7; possible D gene TRBD1, 6 bases. V gave up 6 bases and J gave up 3 bases, with 15 bases separating them. The germline V gene has CDR1 WNHNN and CDR2 SYGVQD (reference sequence). The CDR3 runs to 14 residues. The CDR3 region is CASRRDTGDYEQYF. Here the CDR3 DNA reads TGCGCCAGCAGGAGGGACACTGGGGACTACGAGCAGTACTTC.

CDR3 bases: TGTGCCAGCAGCCGCGACAGACCCCGAAATAATTCACCCCTCCACTTT. Encoded protein: CASSRDRPRNNSPLHF. The gene calls are TRBV2 and TRBJ1-6; D may be TRBD1 (5 bases). This CDR3 contains 16 residues. Germline V gene sequence: CDR1 SNHLY, CDR2 FYNNEI. V was trimmed by 6 bases and J by 5 bases, leaving 17 bases between them.

The rearrangement links TRBV9 to TRBJ2-1; D remains ambiguous. The CDR3 is 15 residues long. Germline CDR1 and CDR2: SGDLS and YYNGEE. The V end lost 4 bases, the J end lost 0 bases, and 11 bases lay between the germline ends. The CDR3 DNA is TGTGCCAGCAGCCTCCGGTCGGACTCCTACAATGAGCAGTTCTTC. As protein: CASSLRSDSYNEQFF. The variable domain in full, completed from reference TRBV9 and TRBJ2-1, reads DSGVTQTPKHLITATGQRVTLRCSPRSGDLSVYWYQQSLDQGLQFLIQYYNGEERAKGNILERFSAQQFPDLHSELNLSSLELGDSALYFCASSLRSDSYNEQFFGPGTRLTVL.

This chain joins TRBV2 and TRBJ2-1, with D possibly being TRBD1 (5 bases). The CDR3 has 15 residues. V was pared by 2 bases and J by 10 bases, with 18 bases between. From germline, CDR1 is SNHLY and CDR2 FYNNEI. The CDR3 sequence: CASSERSGSTGEQFF. The CDR3 nucleotides are TGTGCCAGCAGTGAAAGGTCAGGGTCGACGGGCGAGCAGTTCTTC.

This chain connects TRBV30 to TRBJ1-2, with a tentative D call TRBD1 (6 bases). Trimming shortened V by 8 bases and J by 0 bases, and 16 bases separated the two germline ends. This CDR3 contains 14 residues. The germline V gene encodes CDR1 GTSNPN and CDR2 SVGIG (reference sequence). The CDR3 nucleotides read TGTGCCGGTACAGGGCGCCTGGCTAACTATGGCTACACCTTC. Its protein product is CAGTGRLANYGYTF.

The J gene is TRBJ2-3, the V gene TRBV2, with 8 positions matching TRBD2. The CDR3 covers 16 residues. V lost 2 bases, J lost 2 bases, and 6 bases stayed unmatched. Germline V gene sequence: CDR1 SNHLY, CDR2 FYNNEI. This chain's CDR3 is CASSELLRGVTDTQYF. Written as DNA, the CDR3 is TGTGCCAGCAGTGAATTGTTGCGGGGGGTCACAGATACGCAGTATTTT.

The sample holds a few counts of this clone. V usage is TRBV7-9 and J usage is TRBJ1-2, with 8 bases matching TRBD1. The CDR3 runs to 14 residues. Germline CDR1 SEHNR, CDR2 FQNEAQ (reference sequence). V trimming: 5 bases; J trimming: 2 bases; junction bases outside the gene matches: 4. In DNA form, the CDR3 reads TGTGCCAGCAGCGACGGACAGGGAAACTATGGCTACACCTTC. Translating gives CASSDGQGNYGYTF.

Here the CDR3 DNA reads TGCGCCAGCAGCCCGGAACGCTCTGGAAACACCATATATTTT. It translates to CASSPERSGNTIYF. V is TRBV5-1 and J is TRBJ1-3; no clear D. Per germline, CDR1 SGHRS and CDR2 YFSETQ. Deletions cut 4 bases from V and 0 bases from J, with 8 bases between. The CDR3 has 14 amino acids.

This clone showed up just once. The genes are TRBV28 and TRBJ1-2, with no clear D. This CDR3 is 12 amino acids long. The V gene lost 3 bases and the J gene lost 3 bases, with 5 bases spanning the gap. Germline V gene lookup returns CDR1 MDHEN and CDR2 SYDVKM. The CDR3 region has the DNA TGTGCCAGCAGTTTTAGTGACTATGGCTACACCTTC. It codes for CASSFSDYGYTF.